This T cell receptor (beta chain) was obtained from a study of control samples from healthy donors and cancer patients. TCRdb keeps only in-frame clones here, not all; method: immunoSEQ multiplex PCR. Of tens of thousands of clones listed, less than 90% are singletons. Sample: blood. The sequence derives from a woman aged 60-70 years in good health.

The CDR3 protein is CASSYFGTSGLEQYF. The CDR3 nucleotides read TGTGCCAGCAGTTACTTCGGGACTAGCGGTCTAGAGCAGTACTTC. The rearrangement links TRBV6-6 to TRBJ2-7, with 11 bases identical to TRBD2. The germline CDR1 and CDR2 sequences are MNHNY and SVGAGI (reference sequence). The CDR3 covers 15 residues. V gave up 1 base and J gave up 7 bases; unmatched junction bases: 6.